One and the same sample provided the 23 T cell receptor beta chains below, sequenced in a study of PD-L1 blockade in urothelial cancer. Stated time point: pretreatment peripheral blood. The protocol was immunoSEQ multiplex PCR, while the TCRdb copy is restricted to in-frame clones and leaves out a portion. Of over 75,000 clones listed, 89% were seen once; the top ten hold 0.97%. The input for sequencing was PBMCs, taken around atezolizumab (anti-PD-L1) treatment. These receptors came from a woman of 80 years or more with urothelial cancer.

The chain recombines TRBV19 with TRBJ2-7, with D perhaps TRBD1 (6 bases). Between the trimmed V and J ends, which lost 4 bases and 2 bases, there was a span of 9 bases. The germline V gene encodes CDR1 LNHDA and CDR2 SQIVND (reference sequence). There are 13 residues in the CDR3. The CDR3 DNA is TGTGCCAGTAGTAGTCAGGGGACCTACGAGCAGTACTTC. Protein sequence: CASSSQGTYEQYF.

CDR3 nucleotides: TGTGCCAGCAGCGTTACGGGACTAGCGGGAGCAGAGACCCAGTACTTC. This codes for CASSVTGLAGAETQYF. The V gene is TRBV9, the J gene TRBJ2-5; 14 bases are shared with TRBD2. Germline V lookup: CDR1 SGDLS, CDR2 YYNGEE. This CDR3 comprises 16 residues. The trim removed 2 bases at V and 4 bases at J, leaving 4 bases unmatched.

This chain joins TRBV7-3 and TRBJ2-1, with a weak D call TRBD2 (5 bases). CDR3 length: 15 residues. V dropped 5 bases and J dropped 3 bases, with 14 bases sitting between them. CDR1 and CDR2 from the germline V gene are SGHTA and FQGTGA. The CDR3 protein is CASSPVEAVYNEQFF. DNA for the CDR3: TGTGCCAGCAGCCCCGTAGAAGCGGTCTACAATGAGCAGTTCTTC.

The genes are TRBV5-1 and TRBJ2-3; no reliable D call. The CDR3 totals 15 residues. Between the trimmed V and J ends, which lost 1 base and 0 bases, there was a span of 9 bases. Germline V lookup: CDR1 SGHRS, CDR2 YFSETQ. CDR3 sequence (DNA): TGCGCCAGCAGCTTGTACCAGACTAGCACAGATACGCAGTATTTT. Protein product: CASSLYQTSTDTQYF.

This clone was recorded a few times. This chain links TRBV11-2 with TRBJ2-7; D possibly corresponds to TRBD2 (6 bases). V lost 3 bases and J lost 4, with 7 bases in between. The CDR3 loop spans 12 amino acids. The germline CDR1 and CDR2 sequences are SGHAT and FQNNGV. This chain's CDR3 is CASSLSGYEQYF. The CDR3 nucleotides are TGTGCCAGCAGCTTGAGCGGGTACGAGCAGTACTTC.

The chain has TRBV9 and TRBJ2-1; 12 bases are a match to TRBD2. The V and J ends lost 3 bases and 6 bases, in that order; junction bases with no gene match: 16. This CDR3 region has 19 residues. Germline-derived CDR1 and CDR2 are SGDLS and YYNGEE. CDR3 amino acids: CASSARGSSGRALGNEQFF. CDR3 DNA: TGTGCCAGCAGCGCCCGGGGCTCTAGCGGGAGGGCCCTAGGCAATGAGCAGTTCTTC.

V usage is TRBV7-6 and J usage is TRBJ1-5; 7 bases are a match to TRBD1. Trimming cost V 7 bases and J 0 bases; bases outside gene matches: 9. This CDR3 spans 16 amino acids. Per the germline V gene, CDR1 is SGHVS and CDR2 is FNYEAQ. CDR3 DNA: TGTGCCAGCAAGGCAGGGACAGCCTATAGCAATCAGCCCCAGCATTTT. It yields the protein CASKAGTAYSNQPQHF. The whole variable domain, filled in from reference TRBV7-6 and TRBJ1-5, reads GAGVSQSPRYKVTKRGQDVALRCDPISGHVSLYWYRQALGQGPEFLTYFNYEAQQDKSGLPNDRFSAERPEGSISTLTIQRTEQRDSAMYRCASKAGTAYSNQPQHFGDGTRLSIL.

This clone was recorded only once. The chain joins TRBV6-5 to TRBJ1-5; TRBD1 matches 8 bases. V lost 0 bases to trimming and J lost 4 bases; unmatched junction nucleotides: 2. This CDR3 has 15 residues. Per germline, CDR1 MNHEY and CDR2 SVGAGI. The CDR3, as DNA: TGTGCCAGCAGTTACTCCCACAGGGGGAATCAGCCCCAGCATTTT. It is translated as CASSYSHRGNQPQHF.

The rearrangement links TRBV18 to TRBJ2-1; D is undetermined. Germline V gene lookup returns CDR1 KGHSH and CDR2 LQKENI. This CDR3 comprises 13 residues. The V end lost 0 bases, the J end lost 6 bases, and 6 bases lay between the germline ends. For the CDR3, the DNA is TGTGCCAGCTCACCACCATCGTTCAATGAGCAGTTCTTC. Its translation is CASSPPSFNEQFF.

A few counts support this clone. V and J are TRBV18 and TRBJ2-2; 7 nucleotides agree with TRBD2. The CDR3 spans 15 residues. V shed 3 bases, J shed 6 bases, and the junction held 7 bases outside the gene matches. The germline CDR1 and CDR2 sequences are KGHSH and LQKENI. The CDR3 DNA is TGTGCCAGCTCACCGGGGACTACAAAAGCCGGGGAGCTGTTTTTT. It translates to CASSPGTTKAGELFF.

The sample holds one count of this clone. V and J are TRBV28 and TRBJ2-7; a weak D match, TRBD2 (5 bases). There are 13 residues in the CDR3. Trimming removed 6 bases from V and 1 base from J, with 10 bases in between. The germline gives CDR1 MDHEN, CDR2 SYDVKM. The CDR3 coding sequence is TGTGCCAGCAGCCCCTCGGGGTCCTACGAGCAGTACTTC. Amino acid sequence: CASSPSGSYEQYF.

This chain links TRBV5-1 with TRBJ2-1; 11 bases line up with TRBD2. The CDR3 length is 13 residues. With 6 bases clipped from V and 9 bases from J, the junction kept 5 bases outside the gene matches. Germline CDR1 reads SGHRS; CDR2 reads YFSETQ. This CDR3 is CASTTSGSGEQFF. The CDR3 DNA sequence: TGCGCCAGCACTACTAGCGGGAGCGGTGAGCAGTTCTTC.

This clone was observed once. The V gene is TRBV30, the J gene TRBJ2-2; 9 bases align to TRBD2. In germline, CDR1 is GTSNPN, CDR2 SVGIG (reference sequence). There are 16 residues in the CDR3. The ends lost 5 bases at V and 1 base at J; junction bases unmatched: 8. In DNA, the CDR3 is TGTGCCTGGGCGCGGGGTAGCGGGAGGAACACCGGGGAGCTGTTTTTT. Encoded protein: CAWARGSGRNTGELFF.

This sequence joins TRBV28 and TRBJ1-5; D not resolved. Germline V gives CDR1 MDHEN, CDR2 SYDVKM. This CDR3 is built from 17 residues. Trimming pared 7 bases from V and 0 bases from J, leaving 19 bases between. This CDR3 reads CASNPPGRRNSNQPQHF. In DNA form, the CDR3 reads TGTGCCAGCAACCCCCCGGGCAGGAGGAATAGCAATCAGCCCCAGCATTTT.

The V gene is TRBV7-2, the J gene TRBJ1-2; possibly TRBD1 for D (6 bases). Germline assignment: CDR1 SGHTA and CDR2 FQGNSA. With 4 bases removed from V and 4 bases from J, the gap between germline ends came to 10 bases. This CDR3 spans 13 amino acids. In DNA form, the CDR3 reads TGTGCCAGCAGCTCCAGGGGACGCTATGGCTACACCTTC. Protein product: CASSSRGRYGYTF.

The chain has TRBV19 and TRBJ1-5; D perhaps matches TRBD1 (6 bases). V shed 0 bases and J shed 1 base, with 13 bases lying between them. The CDR3 is 17 residues long. From germline, CDR1 is LNHDA and CDR2 SQIVND (reference sequence). The CDR3 coding sequence is TGTGCCAGTAGTATAGAGGAGGGGGGACTAAGCAATCAGCCCCAGCATTTT. Residues: CASSIEEGGLSNQPQHF.

This chain links TRBV11-2 with TRBJ2-5; 7 bases are a match to TRBD1. With V trimmed by 5 bases and J by 5 bases, 11 bases remained unmatched. Germline CDR1 and CDR2: SGHAT and FQNNGV. This CDR3 has 15 amino acids. DNA of the CDR3: TGTGCCAGCAGCCCCCGTAGACAGGGCAGGGAGACCCAGTACTTC. This translates into CASSPRRQGRETQYF.

This chain joins TRBV19 and TRBJ2-2; 8 nucleotides line up with TRBD1. V lost 6 bases, J lost 6 bases, and 6 bases stayed unmatched. The CDR3 consists of 14 residues. Germline assignment: CDR1 LNHDA and CDR2 SQIVND (reference sequence). The CDR3 DNA sequence: TGTGCCAGTAGACAGACAGGGGAGGCCGGGGAGCTGTTTTTT. This translates into CASRQTGEAGELFF.

The chain carries TRBV28 and TRBJ1-5, with 8 bases identical to TRBD1. The CDR3 sequence is 16 residues long. Germline lookup yields CDR1 MDHEN and CDR2 SYDVKM. Trimming removed 6 bases from V and 1 base from J; junction bases left unmatched: 8. The CDR3 DNA is TGTGCCAGCAGACAGGGGGGAAGGGCGAGCAATCAGCCCCAGCATTTT. This codes for CASRQGGRASNQPQHF. The full variable domain, with the rest looked up from reference TRBV28 and TRBJ1-5, is DVKVTQSSRYLVKRTGEKVFLECVQDMDHENMFWYRQDPGLGLRLIYFSYDVKMKEKGDIPEGYSVSREKKERFSLILESASTNQTSMYLCASRQGGRASNQPQHFGDGTRLSIL.

The gene calls are TRBV28 and TRBJ1-1; 8 nucleotides align to TRBD1. The germline gives CDR1 MDHEN, CDR2 SYDVKM. CDR3 size: 15 residues. Germline trimming cut 10 bases from V and 0 bases from J; bases unmatched to any gene: 10. This chain's CDR3 is CATVPGTGVNTEAFF. The CDR3 region has the DNA TGTGCCACCGTCCCTGGGACAGGCGTGAACACTGAAGCTTTCTTT.

This chain joins TRBV18 and TRBJ2-2, with D tentatively TRBD2 (6 bases). V lost 0 bases and J lost 3, with 11 bases in between. Germline V gives CDR1 KGHSH, CDR2 LQKENI. This CDR3 is built from 16 residues. CDR3 residues: CASSPPGGADTGELFF. Written as DNA, the CDR3 is TGTGCCAGCTCACCACCAGGAGGGGCTGACACCGGGGAGCTGTTTTTT.

For the CDR3, the DNA is TGTGCCAGCAGCTCGACAGGGGGGCATCAGCCCCAGCATTTT. This gives the protein CASSSTGGHQPQHF. The V and J genes are TRBV7-8 and TRBJ1-5; TRBD1 matches at 9 bases. The V and J ends lost 4 bases and 5 bases, in that order; junction bases with no gene match: 3. The CDR3 totals 14 residues. CDR1 and CDR2 (germline): SGHVS, FQNEAQ.

The chain combines TRBV29-1 with TRBJ1-2; TRBD1 matches at 10 bases. This CDR3 has 13 residues. The germline V gene has CDR1 SQVTM and CDR2 ANQGSEA. Trimming cost V 4 bases and J 8 bases; bases outside gene matches: 7. The CDR3 bases are TGCAGCGTTGGGGACAGGGGATTTCTGGGCTACACCTTC. Amino acids: CSVGDRGFLGYTF.